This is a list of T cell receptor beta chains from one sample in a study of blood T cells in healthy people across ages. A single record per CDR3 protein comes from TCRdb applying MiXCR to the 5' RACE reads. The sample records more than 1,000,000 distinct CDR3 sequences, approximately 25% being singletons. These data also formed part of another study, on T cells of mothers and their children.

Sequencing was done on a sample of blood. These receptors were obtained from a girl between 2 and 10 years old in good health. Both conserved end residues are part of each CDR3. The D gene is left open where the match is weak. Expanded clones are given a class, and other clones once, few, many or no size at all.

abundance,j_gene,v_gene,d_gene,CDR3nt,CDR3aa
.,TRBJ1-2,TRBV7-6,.,TGTGCCAGCAGCCGGACAGTTACCTATGGCTACACCTTC,CASSRTVTYGYTF
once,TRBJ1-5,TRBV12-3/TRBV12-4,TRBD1,TGTGCCAGCAGGAGGGGACAGGGCAATCAGCCCCAGCATTTT,CASRRGQGNQPQHF
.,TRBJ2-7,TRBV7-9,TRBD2,TGTGCCAGCAGCCCCGGGACTAGCGGGGTAAAGTCCTACGAGCAGTACTTC,CASSPGTSGVKSYEQYF
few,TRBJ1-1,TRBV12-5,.,TGTGCTAGTGGTTTGGAGGGGACTGAAGCTTTCTTT,CASGLEGTEAFF
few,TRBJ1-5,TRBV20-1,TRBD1,TGCAGTGCTAAGAAAGGACAGGCTAGCTATCAGCCCCAGCATTTT,CSAKKGQASYQPQHF
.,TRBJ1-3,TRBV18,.,TGTGCCAGCTCACCAATGAATACAGGGTCCGGAAACACCATATATTTT,CASSPMNTGSGNTIYF
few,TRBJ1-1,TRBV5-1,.,TGCGCCAGCAGCTTGGCCGGGTATGGGATAGGAGCTTTCTTT,CASSLAGYGIGAFF
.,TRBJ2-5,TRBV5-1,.,TGCGCCAGTAGCTCAGCCGGGACGCCAACAACCCTCGGGACCCAGTACTTC,CASSSAGTPTTLGTQYF
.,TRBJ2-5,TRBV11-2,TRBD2,TGTGCCAGCAGCCAAGGGACTACAGAGTACTTC,CASSQGTTEYF
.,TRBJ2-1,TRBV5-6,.,TGTGCCAGCAGCTGGGGTAGCTCCTACAATGAGCAGTTCTTC,CASSWGSSYNEQFF
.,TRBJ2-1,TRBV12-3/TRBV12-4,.,TGTGCCAGCAGTTTTTCGGGACGGACCTACAATGAGCAGTTCTTC,CASSFSGRTYNEQFF
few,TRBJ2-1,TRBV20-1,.,TGCAGTGCTACCAGGACTCAATACGGCGATGAGCAGTTCTTC,CSATRTQYGDEQFF
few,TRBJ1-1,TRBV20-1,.,TGCAGTGCTCGCTCCTTAGAGCGGGGGAACACTGAAGCTTTCTTT,CSARSLERGNTEAFF
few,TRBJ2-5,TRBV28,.,TGTGCCAGCAGATCAGTAGGAGAGACCCAGTACTTC,CASRSVGETQYF
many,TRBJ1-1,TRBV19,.,TGTGCCAGTAGTATAGGGAACACTGAAGCTTTCTTT,CASSIGNTEAFF
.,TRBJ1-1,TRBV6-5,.,TGTGCCAGCAGTTACTCCCGACAGAGGAACACTGAAGCTTTCTTT,CASSYSRQRNTEAFF
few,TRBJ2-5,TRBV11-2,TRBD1,TGTGCCAGCAGCTTCCAATTCGGGACAGGAGAAGAGACCCAGTACTTC,CASSFQFGTGEETQYF
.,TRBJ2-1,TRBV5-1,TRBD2,TGCGCCAGCAGCTTGGCCCGGACTAGTCGGGATGAGCAGTTCTTC,CASSLARTSRDEQFF
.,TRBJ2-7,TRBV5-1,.,TGCGCCAGCAGCTTGGTCGACCCGGGCGTAAAGAACTACGAGCAGTACTTC,CASSLVDPGVKNYEQYF